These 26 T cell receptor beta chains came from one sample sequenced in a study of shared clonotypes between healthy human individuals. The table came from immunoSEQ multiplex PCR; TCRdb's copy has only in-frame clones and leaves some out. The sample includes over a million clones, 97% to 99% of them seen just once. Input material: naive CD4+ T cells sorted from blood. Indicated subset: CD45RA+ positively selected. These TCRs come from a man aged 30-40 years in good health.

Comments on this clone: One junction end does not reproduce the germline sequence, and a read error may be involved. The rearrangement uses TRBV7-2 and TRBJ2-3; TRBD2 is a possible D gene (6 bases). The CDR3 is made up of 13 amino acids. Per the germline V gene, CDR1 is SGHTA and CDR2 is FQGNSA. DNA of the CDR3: TGTGCAAGCAGCCCGGGAGCCACAGATACGCAGTATTTT. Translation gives CASSPGATDTQYF.

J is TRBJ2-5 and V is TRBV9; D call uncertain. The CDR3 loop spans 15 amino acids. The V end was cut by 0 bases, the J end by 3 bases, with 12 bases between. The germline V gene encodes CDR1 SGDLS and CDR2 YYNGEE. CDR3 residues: CASSVATAGEETQYF. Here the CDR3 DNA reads TGTGCCAGCAGCGTAGCAACGGCCGGAGAAGAGACCCAGTACTTC.

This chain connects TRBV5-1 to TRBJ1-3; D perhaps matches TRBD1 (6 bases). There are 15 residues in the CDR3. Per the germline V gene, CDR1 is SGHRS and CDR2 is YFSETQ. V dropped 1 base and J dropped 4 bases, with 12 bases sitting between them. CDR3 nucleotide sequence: TGCGCCAGCAGCTTGTGGGGGGCGTCCGGAAACACCATATATTTT. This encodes CASSLWGASGNTIYF.

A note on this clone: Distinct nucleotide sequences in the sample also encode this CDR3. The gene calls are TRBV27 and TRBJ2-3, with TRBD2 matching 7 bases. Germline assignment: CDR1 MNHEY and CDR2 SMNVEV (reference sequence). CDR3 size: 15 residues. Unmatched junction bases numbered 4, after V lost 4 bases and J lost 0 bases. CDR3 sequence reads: CASSSPSGSTDTQYF. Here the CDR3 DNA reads TGTGCCAGCAGTTCTCCTAGCGGCAGCACAGATACGCAGTATTTT.

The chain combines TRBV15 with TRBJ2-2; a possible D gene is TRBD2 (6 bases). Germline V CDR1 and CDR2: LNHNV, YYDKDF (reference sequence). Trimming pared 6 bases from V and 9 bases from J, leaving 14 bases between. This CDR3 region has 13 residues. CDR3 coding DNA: TGTGCCACCAGGCGGGACCAGAGGCGGGAGCTGTTTTTT. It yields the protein CATRRDQRRELFF.

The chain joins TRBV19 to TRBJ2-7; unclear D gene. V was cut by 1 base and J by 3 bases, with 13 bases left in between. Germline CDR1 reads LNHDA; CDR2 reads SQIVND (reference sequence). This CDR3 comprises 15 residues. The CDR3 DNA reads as TGTGCCAGTAGTATAGGAGGAGAGCGCTACTACGAGCAGTACTTC. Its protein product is CASSIGGERYYEQYF.

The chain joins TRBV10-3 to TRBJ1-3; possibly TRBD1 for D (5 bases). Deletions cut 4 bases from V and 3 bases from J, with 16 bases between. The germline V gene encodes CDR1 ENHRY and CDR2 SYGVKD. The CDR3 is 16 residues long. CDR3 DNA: TGTGCCATCAGTGGGTCTGGGGGAAGAGGTGGAAACACCATATATTTT. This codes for CAISGSGGRGGNTIYF.

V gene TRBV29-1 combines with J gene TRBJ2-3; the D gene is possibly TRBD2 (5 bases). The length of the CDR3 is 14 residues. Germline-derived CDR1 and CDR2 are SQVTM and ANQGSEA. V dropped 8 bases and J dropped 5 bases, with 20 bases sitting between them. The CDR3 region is CSSLKAAVVDTQYF. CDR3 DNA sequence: TGCAGCTCTTTGAAAGCGGCTGTGGTAGATACGCAGTATTTT.

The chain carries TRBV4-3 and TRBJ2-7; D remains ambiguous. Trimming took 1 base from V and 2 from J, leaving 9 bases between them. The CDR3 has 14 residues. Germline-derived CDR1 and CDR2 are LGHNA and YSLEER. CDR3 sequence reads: CASSQGARTYEQYF. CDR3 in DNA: TGCGCCAGCAGCCAAGGAGCAAGAACCTACGAGCAGTACTTC.

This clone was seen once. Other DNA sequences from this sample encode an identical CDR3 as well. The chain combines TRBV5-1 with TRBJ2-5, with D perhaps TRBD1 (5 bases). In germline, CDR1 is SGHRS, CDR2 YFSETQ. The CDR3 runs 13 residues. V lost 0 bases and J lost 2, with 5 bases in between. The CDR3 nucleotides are TGCGCCAGCAGCTTGGACAGGCAAGAGACCCAGTACTTC. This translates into CASSLDRQETQYF.

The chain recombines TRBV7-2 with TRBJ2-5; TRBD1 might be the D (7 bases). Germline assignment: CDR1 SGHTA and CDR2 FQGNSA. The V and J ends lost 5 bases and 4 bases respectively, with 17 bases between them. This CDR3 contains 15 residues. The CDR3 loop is CASSPATGRRETQYF. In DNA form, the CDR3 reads TGTGCCAGCAGCCCCGCGACAGGGAGGCGAGAGACCCAGTACTTC.

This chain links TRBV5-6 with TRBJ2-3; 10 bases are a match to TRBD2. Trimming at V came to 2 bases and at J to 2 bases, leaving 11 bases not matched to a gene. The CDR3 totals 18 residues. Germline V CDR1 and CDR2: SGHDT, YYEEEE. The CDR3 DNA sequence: TGTGCCAGCAGCTTTTCTAGCGGGGGCGTCGGCTTCACAGATACGCAGTATTTT. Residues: CASSFSSGGVGFTDTQYF.

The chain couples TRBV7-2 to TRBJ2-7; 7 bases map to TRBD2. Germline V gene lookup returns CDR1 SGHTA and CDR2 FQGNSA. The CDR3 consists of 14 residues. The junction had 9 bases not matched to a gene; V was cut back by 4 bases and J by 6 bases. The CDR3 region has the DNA TGTGCCAGCAGCTCCGGGGCTAGCGGTGGCGAGCAGTACTTC. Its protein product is CASSSGASGGEQYF.

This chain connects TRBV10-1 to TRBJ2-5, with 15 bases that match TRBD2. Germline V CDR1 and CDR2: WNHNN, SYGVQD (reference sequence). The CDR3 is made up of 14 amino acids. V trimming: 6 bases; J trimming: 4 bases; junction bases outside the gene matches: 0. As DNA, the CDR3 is TGCGCCAGCAGGGGACTAGCGGGAGGAGAGACCCAGTACTTC. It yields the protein CASRGLAGGETQYF.

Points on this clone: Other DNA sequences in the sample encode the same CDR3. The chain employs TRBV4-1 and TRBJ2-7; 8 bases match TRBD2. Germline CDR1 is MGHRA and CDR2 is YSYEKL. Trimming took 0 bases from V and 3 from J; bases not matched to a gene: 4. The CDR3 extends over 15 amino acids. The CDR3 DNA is TGCGCCAGCAGCCAAGAAGGACTAGCCGACTACGAGCAGTACTTC. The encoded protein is CASSQEGLADYEQYF.

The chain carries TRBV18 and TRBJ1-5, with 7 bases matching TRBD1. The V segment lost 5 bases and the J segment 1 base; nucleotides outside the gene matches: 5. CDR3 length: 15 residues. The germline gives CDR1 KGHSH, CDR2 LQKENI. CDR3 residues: CASSSNRGSNQPQHF. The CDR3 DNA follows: TGTGCCAGCTCATCAAACAGGGGAAGCAATCAGCCCCAGCATTTT.

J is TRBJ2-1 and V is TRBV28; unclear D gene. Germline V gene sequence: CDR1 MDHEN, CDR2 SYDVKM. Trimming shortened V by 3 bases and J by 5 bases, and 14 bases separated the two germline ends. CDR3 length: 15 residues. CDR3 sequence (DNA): TGTGCCAGCAGTTTTGTCAGGTCGTCCGACAATGAGCAGTTCTTC. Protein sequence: CASSFVRSSDNEQFF.

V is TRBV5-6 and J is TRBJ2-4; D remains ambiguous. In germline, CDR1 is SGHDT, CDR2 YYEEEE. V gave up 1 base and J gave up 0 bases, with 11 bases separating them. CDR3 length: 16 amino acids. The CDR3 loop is CASSLQASLAKNIQYF. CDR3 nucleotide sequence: TGTGCCAGCAGCTTGCAGGCATCACTAGCCAAAAACATTCAGTACTTC.

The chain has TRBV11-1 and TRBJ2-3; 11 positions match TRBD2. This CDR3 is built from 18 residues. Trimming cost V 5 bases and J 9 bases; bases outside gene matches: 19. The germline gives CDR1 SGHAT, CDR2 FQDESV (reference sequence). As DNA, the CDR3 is TGTGCCAGCAGCCCTAGAGCATTAGCGGGAGGGTGGAGTGGCACGCAGTATTTT. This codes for CASSPRALAGGWSGTQYF.

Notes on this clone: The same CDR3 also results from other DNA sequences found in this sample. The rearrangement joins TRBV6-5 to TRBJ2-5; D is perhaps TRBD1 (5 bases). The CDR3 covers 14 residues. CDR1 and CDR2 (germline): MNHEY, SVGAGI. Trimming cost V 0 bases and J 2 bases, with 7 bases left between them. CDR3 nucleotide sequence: TGTGCCAGCAGTTACTCCCAGGGTCAAGAGACCCAGTACTTC. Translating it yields CASSYSQGQETQYF.

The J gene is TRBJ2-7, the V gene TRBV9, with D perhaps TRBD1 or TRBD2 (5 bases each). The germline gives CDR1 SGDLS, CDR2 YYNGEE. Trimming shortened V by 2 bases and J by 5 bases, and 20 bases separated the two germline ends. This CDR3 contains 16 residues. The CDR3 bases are TGTGCCAGCAGCGTTGGGCCGGGACCCCGGAGAGACGAGCAGTACTTC. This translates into CASSVGPGPRRDEQYF. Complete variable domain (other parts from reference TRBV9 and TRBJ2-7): DSGVTQTPKHLITATGQRVTLRCSPRSGDLSVYWYQQSLDQGLQFLIQYYNGEERAKGNILERFSAQQFPDLHSELNLSSLELGDSALYFCASSVGPGPRRDEQYFGPGTRLTVT.

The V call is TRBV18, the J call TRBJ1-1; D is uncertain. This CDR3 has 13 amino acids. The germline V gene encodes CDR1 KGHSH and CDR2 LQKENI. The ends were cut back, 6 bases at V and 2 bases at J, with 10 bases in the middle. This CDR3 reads CASSSDGNTEAFF. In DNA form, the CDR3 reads TGTGCCAGCTCTTCGGACGGAAACACTGAAGCTTTCTTT. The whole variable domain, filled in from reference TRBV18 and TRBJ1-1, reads NAGVMQNPRHLVRRRGQEARLRCSPMKGHSHVYWYRQLPEEGLKFMVYLQKENIIDESGMPKERFSAEFPKEGPSILRIQQVVRGDSAAYFCASSSDGNTEAFFGQGTRLTVV.

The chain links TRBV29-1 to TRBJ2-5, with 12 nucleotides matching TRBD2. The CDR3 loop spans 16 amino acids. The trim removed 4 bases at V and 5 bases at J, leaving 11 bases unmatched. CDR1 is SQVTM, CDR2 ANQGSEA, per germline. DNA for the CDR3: TGCAGCGTTGCGAGGCTAGCGGGAGGGCCGGGGGAGACCCAGTACTTC. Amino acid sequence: CSVARLAGGPGETQYF.

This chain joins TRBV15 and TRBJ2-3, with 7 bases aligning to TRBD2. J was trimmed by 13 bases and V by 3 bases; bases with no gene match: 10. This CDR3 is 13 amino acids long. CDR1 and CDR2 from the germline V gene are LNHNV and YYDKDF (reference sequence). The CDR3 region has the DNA TGTGCCACCAGCAGTGGACCGGGACTATTGAAGTATTTT. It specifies CATSSGPGLLKYF.

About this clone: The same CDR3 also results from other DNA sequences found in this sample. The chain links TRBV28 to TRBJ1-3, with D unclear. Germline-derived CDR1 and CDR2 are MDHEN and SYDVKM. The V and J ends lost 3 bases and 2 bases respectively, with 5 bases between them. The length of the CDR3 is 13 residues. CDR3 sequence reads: CASSFSPGNTIYF. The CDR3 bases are TGTGCCAGCAGTTTTTCGCCTGGAAACACCATATATTTT.

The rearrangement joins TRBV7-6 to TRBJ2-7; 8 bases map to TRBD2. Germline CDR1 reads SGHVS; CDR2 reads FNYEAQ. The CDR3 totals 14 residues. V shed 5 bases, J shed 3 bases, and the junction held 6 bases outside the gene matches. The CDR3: CASSIGLAVYEQYF. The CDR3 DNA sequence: TGTGCCAGCAGCATTGGACTAGCAGTCTACGAGCAGTACTTC.